This entry lists 12 T cell receptor beta chains sequenced from one sample in a study of CD8 T cells in Susac syndrome. After extraction with the RNeasy kit, about 0.5 to 1 ug of the RNA was reverse transcribed using random hexamers. TCRdb independently ran MiXCR on the immunoSEQ multiplex PCR reads; one entry per CDR3 protein. The sample shows 150,000 or so distinct CDR3 sequences, around 96% of them seen only once. The sample consisted of CD4+ T cells from PBMCs. These TCRs come from a human donor in good health.

In its sample, this clonotype was seen once. This chain links TRBV6-6 with TRBJ1-2; 8 positions agree with TRBD1. CDR1 and CDR2 from the germline V gene are MNHNY and SVGAGI (reference sequence). This CDR3 is 14 amino acids long. The trim removed 6 bases at V and 8 bases at J, leaving 11 bases unmatched. CDR3 bases: TGTGCCAGCAGCCCTGACAGGGGCATAGGGGGCTACACCTTC. Translation gives CASSPDRGIGGYTF.

V is TRBV3-1 and J is TRBJ1-6; D not certain. The CDR3 totals 16 residues. V was shortened by 2 bases and J by 5 bases, with 13 bases between the two germline ends. Per germline, CDR1 LGHDT and CDR2 YNNKEL (reference sequence). The CDR3 reads CASSQSWSRNNSPLHF. CDR3 in DNA: TGTGCCAGCAGCCAATCTTGGTCCAGGAATAATTCACCCCTCCACTTT.

The J gene is TRBJ1-2, the V gene TRBV29-1, with D hard to call. The CDR3 length is 12 residues. Per the germline V gene, CDR1 is SQVTM and CDR2 is ANQGSEA. Between the trimmed V and J ends, which lost 7 bases and 8 bases, there was a span of 17 bases. The CDR3 nucleotides read TGCAGCGCTCCCGTTTGGGATCGAGGCTACACCTTC. It is translated as CSAPVWDRGYTF.

This chain connects TRBV16 to TRBJ1-1; no definite D call. Germline V gene data show CDR1 as KGHSY and CDR2 as FQNENV. V was pared by 4 bases and J by 1 base, with 13 bases between. The CDR3 covers 15 residues. The CDR3: CASSRPPGGNTEAFF. For the CDR3, the DNA is TGTGCCAGCAGCCGTCCGCCGGGAGGGAACACTGAAGCTTTCTTT.

The chain is built from TRBV7-2 and TRBJ2-5, with 8 bases lining up with TRBD1. Germline V gene lookup returns CDR1 SGHTA and CDR2 FQGNSA. V was clipped by 6 bases and J by 5 bases; unmatched bases: 8. This CDR3 is built from 14 residues. The CDR3, as DNA: TGTGCCAGCAGACTCGGACAGGGACACGAGACCCAGTACTTC. Its translation: CASRLGQGHETQYF.

The V call is TRBV6-5, the J call TRBJ2-7, with no clear D. The CDR3 covers 13 residues. Germline V CDR1 and CDR2: MNHEY, SVGAGI. Trimming stripped 2 bases from V and 1 base from J, with 6 bases between. In nucleotides, the CDR3 is TGTGCCAGCAGTTACCGGCTATCCTACGAGCAGTACTTC. Protein: CASSYRLSYEQYF.

The genes are TRBV5-4 and TRBJ2-2; D perhaps matches TRBD1 (5 bases). CDR1 SGHNT and CDR2 YYREEE come from the germline V gene (reference sequence). V was trimmed by 2 bases and J by 1 base, leaving 9 bases between them. The CDR3 has 15 amino acids. The CDR3 here is CASSLSTVNTGELFF. CDR3 DNA sequence: TGTGCCAGCAGCTTATCGACAGTGAACACCGGGGAGCTGTTTTTT.

The chain joins TRBV12-3 or TRBV12-4 to TRBJ2-5; TRBD1 matches 8 bases. The CDR3 is 14 residues long. The ends lost 5 bases at V and 4 bases at J; junction bases unmatched: 6. CDR3 residues: CASSLGQGTETQYF. In DNA form, the CDR3 reads TGTGCCAGCAGTCTCGGACAGGGCACAGAGACCCAGTACTTC.

The gene calls are TRBV7-9 and TRBJ2-1; TRBD1 is a possible D gene (6 bases). V dropped 1 base and J dropped 0 bases, with 13 bases sitting between them. CDR3 length: 17 amino acids. CDR1 is SEHNR and CDR2 is FQNEAQ in the germline V gene (reference sequence). CDR3 bases: TGTGCCAGCAGCTTAGAAGGGGGTCCGAGCTCCTACAATGAGCAGTTCTTC. Protein product: CASSLEGGPSSYNEQFF. The full variable domain, in which reference TRBV7-9 and TRBJ2-1 provide the parts outside the CDR3, is DTGVSQNPRHKITKRGQNVTFRCDPISEHNRLYWYRQTLGQGPEFLTYFQNEAQLEKSRLLSDRFSAERPKGSFSTLEIQRTEQGDSAMYLCASSLEGGPSSYNEQFFGPGTRLTVL.

The chain is built from TRBV4-3 and TRBJ2-1, with TRBD2 identical over 8 bases. Per the germline V gene, CDR1 is LGHNA and CDR2 is YSLEER. CDR3 size: 17 residues. The V segment lost 2 bases and the J segment 4 bases; nucleotides outside the gene matches: 10. CDR3 loop: CASSQTAGGASYNEQFF. The CDR3 coding sequence is TGCGCCAGCAGCCAAACGGCCGGGGGGGCATCTTACAATGAGCAGTTCTTC.

The chain has TRBV7-2 and TRBJ2-3, with a weak D call TRBD2 (5 bases). CDR3 length: 13 amino acids. CDR1 is SGHTA and CDR2 is FQGNSA in the germline V gene. V lost 3 bases, J lost 2 bases, and 6 bases lay in between. The CDR3 region has the DNA TGTGCCAGCAGCTTCCGGGACACAGATACGCAGTATTTT. Its protein product is CASSFRDTDTQYF.

This sequence joins TRBV6-5 and TRBJ1-4; the D is unclear. The CDR3 runs 15 residues. Germline assignment: CDR1 MNHEY and CDR2 SVGAGI. The V gene lost 8 bases and the J gene lost 1 base, with 14 bases spanning the gap. CDR3 bases: TGTGCCAGCGGAAGGGAATTTGGAACTAATGAAAAACTGTTTTTT. Residues: CASGREFGTNEKLFF.